The table lists the clone carrying this T cell receptor beta chain with a few counts. The antigen remains undetermined. CDR3 length equals 15 residues. V lost 5 bases and J 2 bases, leaving 15 bases between the germline ends. The germline CDR1 and CDR2 sequences are SGHTA and FQGNSA. The data stem from a study of T cell responses to AZD1222 COVID-19 vaccine. Study at large: Pooling was applied to second doses at about 4 or about 12 weeks.

General observations from the study: Repertoires were obtained solely post-peak T cell response. Across spike, vaccine-associated CD4 TCRs were found, dominant at 160-218 and 743-854.

Produced via immunoSEQ multiplex PCR; TCRdb's table is partial and in-frame only. The sample contains tens of thousands of clones, 90% of which appear only once. The material sequenced was peripheral blood, taken on day 0 of AZD1222 vaccination. This TCR came from an adult in good health. The chain recombines TRBV7-2 with TRBJ1-1; D is unclear. The CDR3 here is CASSGGILTNTEAFF. In DNA form, the CDR3 reads TGTGCCAGCAGCGGAGGGATTTTAACCAACACTGAAGCTTTCTTT.